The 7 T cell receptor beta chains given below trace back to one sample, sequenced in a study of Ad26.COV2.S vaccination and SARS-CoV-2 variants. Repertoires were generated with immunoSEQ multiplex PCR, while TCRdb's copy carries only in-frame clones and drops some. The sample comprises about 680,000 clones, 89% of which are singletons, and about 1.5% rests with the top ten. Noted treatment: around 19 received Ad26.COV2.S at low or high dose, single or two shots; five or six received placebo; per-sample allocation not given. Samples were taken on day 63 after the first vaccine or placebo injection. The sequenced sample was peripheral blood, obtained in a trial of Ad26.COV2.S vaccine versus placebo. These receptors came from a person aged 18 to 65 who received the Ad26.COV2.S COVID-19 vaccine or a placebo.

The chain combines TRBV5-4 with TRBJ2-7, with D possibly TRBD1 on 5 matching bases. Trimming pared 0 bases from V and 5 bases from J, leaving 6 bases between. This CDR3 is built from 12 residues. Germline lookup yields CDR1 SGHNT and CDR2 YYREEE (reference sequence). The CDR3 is CASSLGQNEQYF. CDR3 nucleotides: TGTGCCAGCAGCTTGGGACAGAACGAGCAGTACTTC.

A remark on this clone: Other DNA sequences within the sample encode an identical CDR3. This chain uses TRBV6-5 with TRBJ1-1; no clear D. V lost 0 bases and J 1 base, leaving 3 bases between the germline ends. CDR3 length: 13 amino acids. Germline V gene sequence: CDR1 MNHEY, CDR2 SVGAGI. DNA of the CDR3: TGTGCCAGCAGTTACTCGGCGAACACTGAAGCTTTCTTT. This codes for CASSYSANTEAFF.

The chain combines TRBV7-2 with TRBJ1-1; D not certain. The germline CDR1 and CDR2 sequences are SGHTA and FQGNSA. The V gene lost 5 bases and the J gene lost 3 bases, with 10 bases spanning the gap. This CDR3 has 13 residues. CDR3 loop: CASSPRAYTEAFF. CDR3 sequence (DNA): TGTGCCAGCAGCCCTAGGGCATACACTGAAGCTTTCTTT.

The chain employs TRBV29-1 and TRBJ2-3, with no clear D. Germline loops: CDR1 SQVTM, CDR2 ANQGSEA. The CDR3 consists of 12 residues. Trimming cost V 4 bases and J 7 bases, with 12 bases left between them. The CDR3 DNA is TGCAGCGTTGTGGTAAGCCTAAATACGCAGTATTTT. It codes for CSVVVSLNTQYF.

The CDR3 region is CSVLVGTGGDEQFF. In DNA, the CDR3 is TGCAGCGTTTTGGTAGGGACAGGGGGTGATGAGCAGTTCTTC. The chain couples TRBV29-1 to TRBJ2-1; 11 bases line up with TRBD1. With 5 bases clipped from V and 8 bases from J, the junction kept 8 bases outside the gene matches. CDR1 and CDR2 (germline): SQVTM, ANQGSEA. The CDR3 totals 14 residues.

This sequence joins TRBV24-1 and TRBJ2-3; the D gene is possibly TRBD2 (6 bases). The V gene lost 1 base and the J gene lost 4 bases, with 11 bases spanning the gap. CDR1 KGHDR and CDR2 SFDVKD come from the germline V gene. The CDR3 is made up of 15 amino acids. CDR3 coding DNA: TGTGCCACCAGTGATTTCACCGGGAGCGCAGATACGCAGTATTTT. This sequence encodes CATSDFTGSADTQYF.

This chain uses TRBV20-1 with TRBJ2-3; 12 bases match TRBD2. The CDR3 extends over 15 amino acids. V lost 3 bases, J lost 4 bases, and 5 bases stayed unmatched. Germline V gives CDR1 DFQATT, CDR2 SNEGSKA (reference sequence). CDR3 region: CSASTSGRLPDTQYF. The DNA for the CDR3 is TGCAGTGCTAGTACTAGCGGGAGGCTCCCAGATACGCAGTATTTT.